The 5 T cell receptor beta chains below come from one sample, sequenced in a study of blood T cell repertoires in COVID-19. Using immunoSEQ multiplex PCR, the repertoire was profiled, and TCRdb retains in-frame clones only, with some absent. Here the sample spans about 500,000 clones, about 90% being singletons. The sequenced sample was PBMCs or T cells enriched from blood (not recorded which). The receptors shown here come from a woman younger than 35 who had recovered from COVID-19.

J is TRBJ2-2 and V is TRBV19; 8 bases agree with TRBD1. Trimming removed 7 bases from V and 1 base from J; junction bases left unmatched: 5. The CDR3 has 15 residues. Germline CDR1 is LNHDA and CDR2 is SQIVND (reference sequence). CDR3 region: CASTTGQGNTGELFF. The CDR3 bases are TGTGCCAGTACGACCGGACAGGGGAACACCGGGGAGCTGTTTTTT.

This clone was counted only a few times. CDR3 in DNA: TGTGCCAGCAGCAACCCAGGGTTCCACAATGAGCAGTTCTTC. Translating it yields CASSNPGFHNEQFF. The chain joins TRBV7-2 to TRBJ2-1; D possibly corresponds to TRBD1 (5 bases). V was cut by 5 bases and J by 5 bases, with 13 bases left in between. Looked up from germline, CDR1 is SGHTA and CDR2 is FQGNSA. The CDR3 is 14 residues long.

This chain uses TRBV25-1 with TRBJ2-2; no definite D call. Trimming took 4 bases from V and 1 from J, leaving 13 bases between them. The CDR3 extends over 16 amino acids. Germline-derived CDR1 and CDR2 are MGHDK and SYGVNS. Written as DNA, the CDR3 is TGTGCCAGCAGTGGCCCAGAGGAAGGGAACACCGGGGAGCTGTTTTTT. It yields the protein CASSGPEEGNTGELFF.

The V gene is TRBV7-2, the J gene TRBJ2-5, with a tentative D call TRBD1 (6 bases). Trimming stripped 5 bases from V and 1 base from J, with 14 bases between. The CDR3 extends over 15 amino acids. Germline V gene sequence: CDR1 SGHTA, CDR2 FQGNSA. This CDR3 is CASSATGQLQETQYF. The CDR3 DNA reads as TGTGCCAGCAGCGCAACCGGACAGCTCCAAGAGACCCAGTACTTC.

This chain links TRBV5-1 with TRBJ2-1; 7 nucleotides agree with TRBD1. The germline V gene encodes CDR1 SGHRS and CDR2 YFSETQ. J gave up 2 bases and V 3 bases, and 5 bases lay outside the gene matches. The CDR3 is made up of 15 amino acids. This CDR3 is CASSWDRRPYNEQFF. The CDR3 DNA follows: TGCGCCAGCAGCTGGGACAGAAGACCCTACAATGAGCAGTTCTTC.